This T cell receptor (beta chain) appears in the sequencing data of a study of cytomegalovirus exposure and HLA in healthy donors (dated by TCRdb to the late 2010s). In the study overall: According to an earlier analysis of several hundred of the donors, about 180 million T cells yielded roughly 110 million unique TCR beta sequences and more than 250 Gb of sequence data. An early release covering roughly 640 HLA-typed donors comprised approximately 290 gigabases of sequencing data and 85 million to 100 million unique TCR sequences. Of the 300 to 400 genotyped donors, around 81% fell in the genetic ancestry cluster associated with self-reported Caucasian donors. The study aimed to test whether cataloging public T cell receptors could reveal signatures of past pathogen exposure. The study used immunosequencing to profile the T cell repertoires of under 700 subjects and linked those repertoires to cytomegalovirus serostatus. A separate validation cohort of some 130 different subjects was used in addition to the 666-subject first cohort. To predict cytomegalovirus infection status, the study combined high-throughput TCR immunosequencing, statistical association of individual TCRs with disease status, and machine learning. To study patterns of TCR occurrence, a later analysis re-analyzed previously published TCR beta repertoires from 650 to 750 donors and added high-resolution HLA genotyping. The later analysis used no new phenotypic data to find candidate immune exposures, relying instead on TCR beta sequences and their occurrence across donors. In an earlier analysis of a few hundred of the donors, high-throughput TCR beta sequencing was used to judge whether each TCR beta V gene segment behaved as functional or pseudogenic. Donor age, sex, ethnicity and CMV serostatus were compiled alongside the repertoire data. A later genetic analysis took genome-wide SNP genotypes for about 55% of the 666 donors and used that subset as a discovery cohort. All discovery cohort repertoires had been generated using a single sequencing platform. HLA typing covered class I and class II loci at four-digit resolution. Typing coverage differed by locus: A, B, C, DRB1 and DQB1 were typed in roughly 629-640 donors, DQA1 in 500 to 550, DPA1 in some 570, and DPB1 in 400 to 490. Four or five DR-DQ haplotypes were handled as single units for association and clustering, since linkage in the cohort was strong. Across 398 genotyped donors of the cohort, an average of roughly 250,000 unique TCR beta nucleotide sequences per donor were sequenced, and roughly 17% of those sequences were non-productive.

In the germline V gene, CDR1 corresponds to SGHDT and CDR2 to YYEEEE. Trimming takes 1 base off V and 11 bases off J; junction bases not matched to a gene: 3. CDR3 length: 12 amino acids, cysteine to phenylalanine. Of the read, only the CDR3 DNA is kept; its 36 bases are in frame from base 1. The cohort was made up of about 610 healthy bone marrow donors. At the time of sampling, every cohort member was nominally healthy, though immune exposures that went unrecorded were likely present. The donor tested CMV seropositive and was one of the 289 seropositive cohort members. Each donor provided a peripheral blood sample, and peripheral blood mononuclear cells were used for TCR beta sequencing. Genomic DNA was extracted from the blood cell samples with the Qiagen DNeasy Blood Extraction Kit. Receptor libraries were prepared by the immunoSEQ multiplex PCR assay. The multiplex PCR relied on a mix of 60 forward primers for TCR Vbeta segments and 13 reverse primers for TCR Jbeta segments. The CDR3 region of rearranged TCR beta genes was amplified from genomic DNA with a multiplex PCR assay. On the Illumina HiSeq System, the amplified TCR beta libraries were sequenced as 87-base-pair reads. In the original analysis: A later analysis counted approximately 76 million unique TCR beta chains across the 666 repertoires, and 10 million to 12 million of these chains were shared by at least two donors. Raw reads were error-corrected and collapsed into unique sequences by a nearest-neighbor algorithm in which closely related sequences were merged to remove PCR and sequencing errors. CDR3 sequences were aligned to IMGT reference sequences to assign V, D and J gene segments. For a sequence to be retained, a match of at least six nucleotides was required to both a V gene segment and a J gene segment. A rearrangement counted as productive if the CDR3 had no stop codons and remained in frame with V and J, and every other rearrangement counted as non-productive. CDR3 was defined according to IMGT convention as the region running from the second conserved V-encoded cysteine to the conserved J-encoded phenylalanine. The earlier analysis of about 560 of the donors excluded any sequence lacking an unambiguous match to a single V gene segment. In an earlier analysis of several hundred of the donors, V segments were called functional above 56.7% productive rearrangements and were called segregating when the between-donor standard deviation exceeded 5%. To diagnose cytomegalovirus status from the catalog of TCR beta chain sequences, a statistical classification framework was built. In a later analysis, V and J genes were assigned by comparing TCR nucleotide sequences against IMGT/GENE-DB human TR gene sequences. The TCRdist pipeline was used in a later analysis to assign CDR3 sequences and most-parsimonious VDJ recombination scenarios. In a later analysis, every TCR beta chain was defined by the combination of its CDR3 amino acid sequence and its V-gene family, and reads without a unique V-gene family were dropped. A later analysis removed 592 highly shared, low-generation-probability nucleotide sequences to deal with suspected cross-contamination and a sequencing artifact. In a later analysis, a clonal expansion index was calculated for each public chain from normalized within-repertoire ranks of inferred template counts. In a later analysis, generation probabilities were computed with a VDJ recombination model fitted to out-of-frame rearrangements, and the resulting probabilities were checked against IGoR. In a later analysis, hypergeometric tests were used to score TCR-TCR, TCR-HLA and TCR-CMV co-occurrence, with a repertoire-size bias correction applied to TCR pairs. False discovery rates were estimated in a later analysis by permuting HLA or CMV assignments 20 times. In a later analysis, co-occurring TCRs were grouped using DBSCAN, and TCRdist sequence similarity was added for clustering within HLA-allele-positive subsets. Repertoires with fewer than 30,000 or more than 120,000 public chains, plus five repertoires with anomalous nucleotide sharing, were excluded from co-occurrence clustering. Imported from immuneACCESS, the table was reduced by TCRdb to in-frame sequences with V and J called. These copies leave out some clones; in studies compared against another copy, an unresolved V gene accounts for under half, and the cause of the remainder is not known. V, J and clone size are taken as reported in that table, and D and trimming were inferred from the DNA itself. The sample profile shows 50,000 or so clones; around 82% of them were found once. Around 2.5% of the sample comes from the top ten.

Overall study outcomes, separate from this receptor: According to the authors, the approach could potentially be generalized to other disease states and immunological phenotypes. The cohort was sequenced for TCR beta chains only, and without alpha or paired-chain data the features that could be detected were limited. When HLA alleles, especially DR and DQ, strongly co-occurred, TCR associations were difficult to assign to individual alleles. CMV serostatus was the only immune exposure information available for the cohort. Specific HLA alleles were associated with 15,000 to 20,000 TCR beta sequences at a false discovery rate of 0.05 in a later analysis. The presence/absence analyses assumed that sequencing depth was roughly uniform across donors, and that assumption may not be true. According to a later analysis, most CMV-associated TCR beta chains appeared to be HLA-restricted, and the HLA associations seemed to be driven largely by CMV exposure. Some IMGT-functional V segments, including TRBV6-2 and TRBV6-3, could not be told apart with the 87-base-pair reads, so those segments were excluded. A later genetic analysis reported fewer N-insertions in productive TCRs among donors in an Asian-associated ancestry cluster than the approximately 670-donor mean. A later analysis found that HLA-associated TCR beta chains were more clonally expanded and had lower generation probabilities than equally common non-associated chains. According to a later analysis, parvovirus B19, influenza, CMV and Epstein-Barr virus appeared linked to several top co-occurrence clusters. The classifier was reported to diagnose cytomegalovirus status with high specificity and sensitivity in both the original and validation cohorts. According to a later analysis, TCR association rates differed among HLA loci, with DRB1 alleles showing the most associated TCRs and HLA-C alleles showing the fewest. Most TCR sequences were observed very rarely across donors, whereas some public TCRs were present in many individuals. Because counts were too low, approximately 15 rarely observed V segments, including chromosome 9 orphons, were excluded from the earlier analysis of some 540 of the donors. The study listed around 160 TCR beta chains as associated with cytomegalovirus. Correlated functional status among segregating V segments might reflect linkage disequilibrium, but an unknown experimental factor could not be ruled out. V-gene and J-gene trimming of TCR beta chains was associated with a missense DCLRE1C variant in a later genetic analysis, and the association was replicated in an independent cohort. A cluster of highly shared sequence variants was judged likely to represent a technical artifact of the sequencing pipeline. Broadly in line with IMGT annotations, most TCR beta V segments showed up in productive rearrangements about 87% or about 30% of the time in an earlier analysis of 587 of the donors. In vitro tests confirmed that a few of the cytomegalovirus-associated TCR beta chains recognize cytomegalovirus antigens. Because some donors lacked HLA typing at each locus, the association tests relied only on the typed subset. A further reported finding was that TCR beta sequences accurately predicted the HLA-A and HLA-B alleles for most subjects in the first cohort.

In regard to this clone: Its antigen is currently not known. No qualities accompany the bases; no much larger clone lies one base away.

The chain links TRBV5-6 with TRBJ2-3, and TRBD2 matches 8 of the central bases. The sequence derives from a boy aged 5 to 17 in good health and CMV-seropositive. The sequenced sample was PBMCs. The CDR3 region reads CASSLQGLEQYF. In nucleotide form, the sequence is TGTGCCAGCAGCTTGCAGGGACTAGAGCAGTATTTT.